This TCR beta chain was sequenced in a study of CD8+ T cells in alopecia areata. General study findings and limits: Among the top 100, expanded CD8+ clones were significantly decreased by tofacitinib, as was scalp clonality.

Treatment indicated: oral pan-JAK inhibitor, 5-10 mg twice daily. Following extraction, RNA underwent reverse transcription to cDNA, which served as the sequencing template. This table comes from immunoSEQ multiplex PCR, and its TCRdb copy is limited to in-frame clones, with some not included. The sample records about 210,000 clones, approximately 38% being singletons. Trimming removed 6 bases from V and 0 bases from J, with 11 bases in between. Germline V lookup: CDR1 GTSNPN, CDR2 SVGIG (reference sequence). There are 14 residues in the CDR3. This clone was seen only a few times. Antigen: not known. The sequencing here drew on CD4+ T cells sorted from blood, taken between weeks 30 and 35, from a patient treated with tofacitinib. This chain uses TRBV30 with TRBJ2-2; D unresolved. The origin of this receptor is a human donor with alopecia areata. CDR3 sequence: CACGVRPNTGELFF. Here the CDR3 DNA reads TGTGCCTGCGGAGTTCGTCCGAACACCGGGGAGCTGTTTTTT. The entire variable domain, with the rest obtained from reference TRBV30 and TRBJ2-2, is as follows: SQTIHQWPATLVQPVGSPLSLECTVEGTSNPNLYWYRQAAGRGLQLLFYSVGIGQISSEVPQNLSASRPQDRQFILSSKKLLLSDSGFYLCACGVRPNTGELFFGEGSRLTVL.